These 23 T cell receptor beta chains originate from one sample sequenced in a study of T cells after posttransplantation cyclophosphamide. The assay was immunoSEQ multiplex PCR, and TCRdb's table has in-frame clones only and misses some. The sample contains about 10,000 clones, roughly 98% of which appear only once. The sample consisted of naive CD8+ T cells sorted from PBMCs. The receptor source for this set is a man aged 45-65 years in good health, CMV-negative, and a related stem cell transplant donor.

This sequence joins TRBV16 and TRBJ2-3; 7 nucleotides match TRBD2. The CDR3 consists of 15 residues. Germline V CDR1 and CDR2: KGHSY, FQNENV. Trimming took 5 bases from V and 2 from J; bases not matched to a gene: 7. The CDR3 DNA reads TGTGCCAGCAGCGGCACCGGGACTATCACAGATACGCAGTATTTT. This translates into CASSGTGTITDTQYF. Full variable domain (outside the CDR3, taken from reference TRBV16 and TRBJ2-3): GEEVAQTPKHLVRGEGQKAKLYCAPIKGHSYVFWYQQVLKNEFKFLISFQNENVFDETGMPKERFSAKCLPNSPCSLEIQATKLEDSAVYFCASSGTGTITDTQYFGPGTRLTVL.

The CDR3 reads CATMPTRYGYTF. In nucleotides, the CDR3 is TGTGCCACCATGCCTACTCGCTATGGCTACACCTTC. This rearrangement joins TRBV6-4 to TRBJ1-2; no clear D. The germline V gene encodes CDR1 MRHNA and CDR2 SNTAGT. CDR3 length equals 12 residues. Deletions cut 10 bases from V and 4 bases from J, with 13 bases between.

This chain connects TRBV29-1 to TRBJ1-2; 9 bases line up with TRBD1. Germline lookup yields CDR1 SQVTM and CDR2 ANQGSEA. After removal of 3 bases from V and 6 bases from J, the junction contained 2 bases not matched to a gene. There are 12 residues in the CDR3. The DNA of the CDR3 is TGCAGCGTTGAGGGGACAGGGCATGGCTACACCTTC. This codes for CSVEGTGHGYTF.

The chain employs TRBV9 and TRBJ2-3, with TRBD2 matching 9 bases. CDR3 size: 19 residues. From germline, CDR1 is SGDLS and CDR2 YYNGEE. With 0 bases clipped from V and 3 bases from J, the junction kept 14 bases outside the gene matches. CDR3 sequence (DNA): TGTGCCAGCAGCGTAGCTCCCCTCACGGTTAGCGGGGGAACAGATACGCAGTATTTT. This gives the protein CASSVAPLTVSGGTDTQYF.

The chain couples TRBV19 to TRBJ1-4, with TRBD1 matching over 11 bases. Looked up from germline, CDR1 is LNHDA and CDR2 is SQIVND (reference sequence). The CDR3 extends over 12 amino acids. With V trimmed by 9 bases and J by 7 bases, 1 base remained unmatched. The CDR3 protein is CASGTGGEKLFF. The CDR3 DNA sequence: TGTGCCAGCGGGACAGGGGGTGAAAAACTGTTTTTT.

The CDR3 sequence is CASSLVAGAYNEQFF. CDR3 DNA: TGTGCCAGCAGCTTAGTGGCGGGGGCCTACAATGAGCAGTTCTTC. The chain joins TRBV7-3 to TRBJ2-1, with 7 bases identical to TRBD2. With V trimmed by 2 bases and J by 2 bases, 3 bases remained unmatched. Germline CDR1 SGHTA, CDR2 FQGTGA. CDR3 length: 15 amino acids.

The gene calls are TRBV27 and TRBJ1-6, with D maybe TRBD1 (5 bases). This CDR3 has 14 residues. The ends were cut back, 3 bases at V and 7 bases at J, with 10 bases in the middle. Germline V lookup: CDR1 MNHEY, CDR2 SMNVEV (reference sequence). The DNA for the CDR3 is TGTGCCAGCAGTTTTGGGGGGACGAATTCACCCCTCCACTTT. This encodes CASSFGGTNSPLHF.

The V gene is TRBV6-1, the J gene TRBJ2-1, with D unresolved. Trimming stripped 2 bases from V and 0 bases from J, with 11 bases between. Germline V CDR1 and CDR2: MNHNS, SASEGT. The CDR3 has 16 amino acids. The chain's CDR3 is CASSEWSYTSYNEQFF. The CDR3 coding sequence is TGTGCCAGCAGTGAATGGTCTTACACCTCCTACAATGAGCAGTTCTTC.

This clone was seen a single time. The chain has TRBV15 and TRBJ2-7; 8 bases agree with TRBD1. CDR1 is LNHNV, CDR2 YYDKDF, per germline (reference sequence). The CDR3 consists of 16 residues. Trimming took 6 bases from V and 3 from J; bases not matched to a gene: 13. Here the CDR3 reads CATRPDREVLGYEQYF. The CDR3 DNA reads TGTGCCACCAGACCGGACAGGGAGGTCCTAGGCTACGAGCAGTACTTC.

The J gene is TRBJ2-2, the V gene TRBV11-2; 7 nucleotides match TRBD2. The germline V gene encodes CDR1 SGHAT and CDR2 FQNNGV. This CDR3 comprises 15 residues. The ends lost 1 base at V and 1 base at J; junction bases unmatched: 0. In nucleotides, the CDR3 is TGTGCCAGCAGCTTAGCTAGCGGGAACACCGGGGAGCTGTTTTTT. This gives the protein CASSLASGNTGELFF.

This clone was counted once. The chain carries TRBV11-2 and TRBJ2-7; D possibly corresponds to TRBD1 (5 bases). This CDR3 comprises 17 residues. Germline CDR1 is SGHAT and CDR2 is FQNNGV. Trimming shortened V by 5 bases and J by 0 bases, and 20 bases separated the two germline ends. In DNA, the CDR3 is TGTGCCAGCAGCCTCGAATGGGGCGCGGCAGGCTCCTACGAGCAGTACTTC. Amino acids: CASSLEWGAAGSYEQYF.

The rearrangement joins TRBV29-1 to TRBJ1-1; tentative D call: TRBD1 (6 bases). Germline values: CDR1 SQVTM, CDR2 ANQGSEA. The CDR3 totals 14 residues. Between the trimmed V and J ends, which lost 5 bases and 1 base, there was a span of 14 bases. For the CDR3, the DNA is TGCAGCGTTTACGGGGGGCTCAGGAACACTGAAGCTTTCTTT. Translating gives CSVYGGLRNTEAFF.

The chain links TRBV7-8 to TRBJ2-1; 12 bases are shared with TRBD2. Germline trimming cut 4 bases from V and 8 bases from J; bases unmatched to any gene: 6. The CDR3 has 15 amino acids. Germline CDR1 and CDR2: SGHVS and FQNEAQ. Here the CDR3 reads CASSSGLAGWDEQFF. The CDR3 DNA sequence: TGTGCCAGCAGCTCCGGACTAGCGGGATGGGATGAGCAGTTCTTC.

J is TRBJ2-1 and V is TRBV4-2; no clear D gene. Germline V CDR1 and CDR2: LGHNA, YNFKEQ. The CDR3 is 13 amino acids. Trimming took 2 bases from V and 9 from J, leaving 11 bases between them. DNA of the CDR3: TGTGCCAGCAGCCAAAAGTCTTCGGGTGAGCAGTTCTTC. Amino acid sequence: CASSQKSSGEQFF.

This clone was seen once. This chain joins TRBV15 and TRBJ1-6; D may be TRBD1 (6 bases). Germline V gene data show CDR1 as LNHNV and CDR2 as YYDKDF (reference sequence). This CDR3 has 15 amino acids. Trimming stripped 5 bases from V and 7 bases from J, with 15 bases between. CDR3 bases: TGTGCCACCAGCCGATCTACAGGGAGAAATTCACCCCTCCACTTT. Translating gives CATSRSTGRNSPLHF.

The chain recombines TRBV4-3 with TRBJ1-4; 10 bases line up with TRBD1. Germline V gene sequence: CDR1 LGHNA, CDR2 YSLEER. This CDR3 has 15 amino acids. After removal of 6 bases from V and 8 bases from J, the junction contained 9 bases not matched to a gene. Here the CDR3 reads CASRPGTGVGEKLFF. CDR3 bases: TGCGCCAGCAGACCCGGGACAGGGGTAGGGGAAAAACTGTTTTTT.

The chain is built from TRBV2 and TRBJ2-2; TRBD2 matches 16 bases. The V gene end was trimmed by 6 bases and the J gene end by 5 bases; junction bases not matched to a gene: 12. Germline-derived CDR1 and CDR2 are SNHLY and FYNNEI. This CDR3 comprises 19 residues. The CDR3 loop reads CASSPGLAGGPTETGELFF. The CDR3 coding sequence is TGTGCCAGCAGCCCGGGACTAGCGGGAGGGCCGACGGAGACCGGGGAGCTGTTTTTT.

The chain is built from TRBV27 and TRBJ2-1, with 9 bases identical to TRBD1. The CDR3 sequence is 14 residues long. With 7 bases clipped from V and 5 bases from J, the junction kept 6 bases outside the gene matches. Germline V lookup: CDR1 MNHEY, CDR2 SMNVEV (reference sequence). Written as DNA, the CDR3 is TGTGCCAGCAATCCGGGACAGGGCAACAATGAGCAGTTCTTC. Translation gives CASNPGQGNNEQFF.

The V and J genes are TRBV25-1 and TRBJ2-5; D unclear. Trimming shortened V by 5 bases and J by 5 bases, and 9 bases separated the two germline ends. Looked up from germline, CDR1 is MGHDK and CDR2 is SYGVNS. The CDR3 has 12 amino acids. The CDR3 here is CASSPIGETQYF. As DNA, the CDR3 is TGTGCCAGCAGTCCTATCGGGGAGACCCAGTACTTC. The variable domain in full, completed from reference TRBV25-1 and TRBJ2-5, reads EADIYQTPRYLVIGTGKKITLECSQTMGHDKMYWYQQDPGMELHLIHYSYGVNSTEKGDLSSESTVSRIRTEHFPLTLESARPSHTSQYLCASSPIGETQYFGPGTRLLVL.

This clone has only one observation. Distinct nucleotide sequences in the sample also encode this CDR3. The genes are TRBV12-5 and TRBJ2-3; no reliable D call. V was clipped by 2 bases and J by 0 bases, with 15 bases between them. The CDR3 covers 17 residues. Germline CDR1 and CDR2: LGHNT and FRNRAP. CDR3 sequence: CASGLTVLATSTDTQYF. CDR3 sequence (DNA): TGTGCTAGTGGTTTGACCGTATTAGCCACTAGCACAGATACGCAGTATTTT.

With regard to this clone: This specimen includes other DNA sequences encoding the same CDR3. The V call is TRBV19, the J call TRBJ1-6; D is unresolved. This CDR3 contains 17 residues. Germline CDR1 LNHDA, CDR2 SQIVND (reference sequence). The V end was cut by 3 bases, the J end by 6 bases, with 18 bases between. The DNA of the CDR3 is TGTGCCAGTAGTATTCCACGCCCGGGATCGCTTAATTCACCCCTCCACTTT. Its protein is CASSIPRPGSLNSPLHF. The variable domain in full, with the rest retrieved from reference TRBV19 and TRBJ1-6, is DGGITQSPKYLFRKEGQNVTLSCEQNLNHDAMYWYRQDPGQGLRLIYYSQIVNDFQKGDIAEGYSVSREKKESFPLTVTSAQKNPTAFYLCASSIPRPGSLNSPLHFGNGTRLTVT.

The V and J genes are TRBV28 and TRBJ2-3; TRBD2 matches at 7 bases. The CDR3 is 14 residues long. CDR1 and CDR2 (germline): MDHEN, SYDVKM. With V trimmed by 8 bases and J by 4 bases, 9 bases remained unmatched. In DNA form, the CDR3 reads TGTGCCAGCTCCTATGCGGGGGAATCAGATACGCAGTATTTT. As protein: CASSYAGESDTQYF.

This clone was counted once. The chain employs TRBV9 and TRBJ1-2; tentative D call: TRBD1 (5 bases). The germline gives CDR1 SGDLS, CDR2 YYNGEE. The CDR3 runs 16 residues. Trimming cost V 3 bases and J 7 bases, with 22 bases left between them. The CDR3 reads CASSARRGTGSSGYTF. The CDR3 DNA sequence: TGTGCCAGCAGCGCTAGGAGGGGTACTGGGTCGAGTGGCTACACCTTC.